This T cell receptor (beta chain) originates from a study of T cell changes during pregnancy in multiple sclerosis. The CDR3 spans 15 residues. Produced via immunoSEQ multiplex PCR; TCRdb's table is partial and in-frame only. The sample lists about 55,000 clones; around 90% were seen once. The input for sequencing was CD4+ T cells from peripheral blood mononuclear cells, taken in the first trimester of pregnancy. The chain employs TRBV21-1 and TRBJ2-5; the table's TRBD2 call for D was not verified on the DNA. TRBV21-1 is classified as a pseudogene. The sequence was obtained from a female donor with multiple sclerosis, enrolled in a pregnancy study. CDR3 protein: CASSKDWRGVETQYF. The CDR3 DNA follows: TGTGCCAGCAGCAAGGATTGGCGGGGGGTGGAGACCCAGTACTTC.